This is a list of T cell receptor beta chains from one sample in a study of blood T cell repertoires in COVID-19. Clones were read by immunoSEQ multiplex PCR, and TCRdb kept only the in-frame ones, dropping some. The sample contains about 300,000 clones, just under 90% of which appear only once. Sequencing input: peripheral blood. Receptors originate from a woman under 40 with COVID-19, enrolled during active disease. The CDR3 runs from the conserved cysteine through the conserved F or W. Fields, in order: clone size, J gene, V gene, D gene, CDR3 protein, CDR3 DNA. The D gene is left open where the match is weak. Size is stated for part of the rows, as once, few or many counts, or as a class when the clone is expanded.

size: NA
J: TRBJ2-1
V: TRBV6-5
D: TRBD2
CDR3: CASSYLAGGQDEQFF
DNA: TGTGCCAGCAGTTACCTAGCGGGGGGGCAAGATGAGCAGTTCTTC

size: NA
J: TRBJ2-1
V: TRBV13
D: NA
CDR3: CASSFQGTYNEQFF
DNA: TGTGCCAGCAGCTTCCAGGGAACTTACAATGAGCAGTTCTTC

size: NA
J: TRBJ1-5
V: TRBV28
D: NA
CDR3: CASHVSGQRNQPQHF
DNA: TGTGCCAGCCATGTTTCCGGACAGAGGAATCAGCCCCAGCATTTT

size: NA
J: TRBJ2-5
V: TRBV10-3
D: NA
CDR3: CAIKGEGRETQYF
DNA: TGTGCCATCAAAGGAGAGGGTCGAGAGACCCAGTACTTC

size: NA
J: TRBJ1-4
V: TRBV7-9
D: NA
CDR3: CASSLFPGKLFF
DNA: TGTGCCAGCAGCTTATTTCCGGGAAAACTGTTTTTT

size: NA
J: TRBJ1-5
V: TRBV6-6
D: NA
CDR3: CASSIQGLQPQHF
DNA: TGTGCCAGCAGTATACAGGGTCTTCAGCCCCAGCATTTT

size: NA
J: TRBJ1-5
V: TRBV4-2
D: TRBD1
CDR3: CASSVYRGENQPQHF
DNA: TGTGCCAGCAGCGTCTACAGGGGCGAGAATCAGCCCCAGCATTTT

size: NA
J: TRBJ2-3
V: TRBV29-1
D: NA
CDR3: CSAWQGSTDTQYF
DNA: TGCAGCGCCTGGCAGGGTTCCACAGATACGCAGTATTTT

size: few
J: TRBJ1-4
V: TRBV27
D: NA
CDR3: CASSFNRVQEKLFF
DNA: TGTGCCAGCAGTTTTAACAGGGTACAAGAAAAACTGTTTTTT

size: NA
J: TRBJ2-1
V: TRBV21-1
D: NA
CDR3: CASSKTEWGGAEQFF
DNA: TGTGCCAGCAGCAAGACCGAATGGGGGGGAGCAGAGCAGTTCTTC

size: NA
J: TRBJ1-5
V: TRBV28
D: TRBD1
CDR3: CASSTRGQGINQPQHF
DNA: TGTGCCAGCAGTACCCGGGGACAGGGGATTAATCAGCCCCAGCATTTT

size: NA
J: TRBJ1-6
V: TRBV19
D: NA
CDR3: CASSIQSGNSPLHF
DNA: TGTGCCAGTAGTATCCAATCGGGGAATTCACCCCTCCACTTT

size: NA
J: TRBJ2-2
V: TRBV27
D: TRBD1
CDR3: CASSLSGTVNTGELFF
DNA: TGTGCCAGCAGTTTATCTGGGACAGTGAACACCGGGGAGCTGTTTTTT

size: NA
J: TRBJ2-2
V: TRBV7-3
D: TRBD1
CDR3: CASSPNGQGANTGELFF
DNA: TGTGCCAGCAGCCCCAACGGACAGGGGGCGAACACCGGGGAGCTGTTTTTT

size: NA
J: TRBJ1-1
V: TRBV7-9
D: NA
CDR3: CASSLGVGRMSTEAFF
DNA: TGTGCCAGCAGCTTAGGGGTGGGGAGGATGTCCACTGAAGCTTTCTTT

size: NA
J: TRBJ1-4
V: TRBV28
D: NA
CDR3: CASSQTATNEKLFF
DNA: TGTGCCAGCAGCCAGACAGCAACTAATGAAAAACTGTTTTTT

size: once
J: TRBJ2-2
V: TRBV14
D: TRBD1
CDR3: CASSQAQGAGELFF
DNA: TGTGCCAGCAGCCAAGCGCAGGGGGCCGGGGAGCTGTTTTTT

size: NA
J: TRBJ1-1
V: TRBV14
D: NA
CDR3: CASSPTTGLNEAFF
DNA: TGTGCCAGCAGCCCGACCACAGGGCTCAATGAAGCTTTCTTT

size: NA
J: TRBJ1-2
V: TRBV30
D: TRBD1
CDR3: CANHDRVSGYTF
DNA: TGTGCCAACCACGACAGGGTCAGCGGCTACACCTTC

size: NA
J: TRBJ1-3
V: TRBV4-1
D: NA
CDR3: CASSQEYSNSGNTIYF
DNA: TGCGCCAGCAGCCAAGAGTACAGTAACTCTGGAAACACCATATATTTT

size: NA
J: TRBJ2-2
V: TRBV2
D: TRBD1
CDR3: CASSKQGVRTGELFF
DNA: TGTGCCAGCAGTAAACAGGGGGTCCGGACCGGGGAGCTGTTTTTT

size: NA
J: TRBJ1-6
V: TRBV11-3
D: TRBD1
CDR3: CASSSLQGAYGSYNSPLHF
DNA: TGTGCCAGCAGCTCCCTCCAGGGGGCTTATGGCTCCTATAATTCACCCCTCCACTTT

size: NA
J: TRBJ1-1
V: TRBV2
D: NA
CDR3: CASRVGQINTEAFF
DNA: TGTGCCAGTAGAGTAGGACAGATTAACACTGAAGCTTTCTTT

size: few
J: TRBJ2-1
V: TRBV6-4
D: TRBD2
CDR3: CASSESGGAGYNEQFF
DNA: TGTGCCAGCAGTGAAAGCGGGGGGGCGGGCTACAATGAGCAGTTCTTC

size: NA
J: TRBJ2-1
V: TRBV11-3
D: NA
CDR3: CASSLTGNNEQFF
DNA: TGTGCCAGCAGCTTAACAGGGAATAATGAGCAGTTCTTC

size: NA
J: TRBJ1-1
V: TRBV3-1/TRBV3-2
D: TRBD1
CDR3: CASSHSDRVDTEAFF
DNA: TGTGCCAGCAGCCATTCTGACAGGGTGGACACTGAAGCTTTCTTT

size: NA
J: TRBJ2-3
V: TRBV7-2
D: TRBD2
CDR3: CASSAQGLGASDTQYF
DNA: TGTGCCAGCAGCGCACAGGGACTAGGCGCGTCAGATACGCAGTATTTT

size: few
J: TRBJ1-1
V: TRBV3-1/TRBV3-2
D: TRBD1
CDR3: CASSPGTDAEAFF
DNA: TGTGCCAGCAGCCCCGGGACAGACGCTGAAGCTTTCTTT

size: NA
J: TRBJ1-1
V: TRBV12-5
D: TRBD1
CDR3: CASASTGSRGEAFF
DNA: TGTGCTAGTGCCTCGACAGGGTCAAGGGGTGAAGCTTTCTTT

size: NA
J: TRBJ1-2
V: TRBV29-1
D: NA
CDR3: CSVRRGDGYTF
DNA: TGCAGCGTTAGAAGGGGTGATGGCTACACCTTC

size: NA
J: TRBJ1-1
V: TRBV29-1
D: NA
CDR3: CSSLGGSDTEAFF
DNA: TGCAGCTCCTTGGGGGGTTCAGACACTGAAGCTTTCTTT

size: few
J: TRBJ1-2
V: TRBV6-1
D: TRBD1
CDR3: CASSETITGATYYGYTF
DNA: TGTGCCAGCAGTGAAACAATAACAGGGGCGACCTACTATGGCTACACCTTC

size: NA
J: TRBJ1-1
V: TRBV19
D: NA
CDR3: CASIPMGGNTEAFF
DNA: TGTGCCAGTATCCCGATGGGGGGGAACACTGAAGCTTTCTTT

size: NA
J: TRBJ1-1
V: TRBV5-1
D: NA
CDR3: CASSPEGGRGAFF
DNA: TGCGCCAGCAGCCCAGAGGGGGGGCGGGGCGCTTTCTTT

size: NA
J: TRBJ2-6
V: TRBV7-8
D: TRBD1
CDR3: CASSLPTGVLSGANVLTF
DNA: TGTGCCAGCAGCTTGCCGACAGGGGTTCTCTCTGGGGCCAACGTCCTGACTTTC

size: NA
J: TRBJ1-5
V: TRBV7-8
D: TRBD1
CDR3: CASSSTGGNQPQHF
DNA: TGTGCCAGCAGCTCCACAGGGGGCAATCAGCCCCAGCATTTT

size: NA
J: TRBJ1-6
V: TRBV18
D: NA
CDR3: CASSAEQAGNSPLHF
DNA: TGTGCCAGTTCAGCGGAGCAAGCAGGGAATTCACCCCTCCACTTT

size: NA
J: TRBJ2-3
V: TRBV7-9
D: TRBD1
CDR3: CASSLGQGTQYF
DNA: TGTGCCAGCAGCTTAGGACAGGGAACGCAGTATTTT

size: NA
J: TRBJ2-1
V: TRBV18
D: NA
CDR3: CASSPWAGAYNEQFF
DNA: TGTGCCAGCTCACCATGGGCAGGGGCCTACAATGAGCAGTTCTTC

size: NA
J: TRBJ2-1
V: TRBV7-9
D: TRBD2
CDR3: CASSRGLAEQFF
DNA: TGTGCCAGCAGCCGTGGACTAGCGGAGCAGTTCTTC